This TCR beta chain appears in the sequencing data of a study of T-cell memory formation after mild COVID-19. Whole-study context: Across donors, TCR clusters were largely donor specific.

Study conclusions and caveats: The main location of contracting CD4+ clones was CM and EM, and that of contracting CD8+ clones was EMRA. Prior to infection, memory already included some responding clones, suggesting cross-reactive memory joined. Contracting clones from day 15 to 85 showed balanced CD4/CD8; later expanders favored CD4+.

TCRdb passed the 5' RACE reads through MiXCR, listing each CDR3 protein once. The sample lists hundreds of thousands of distinct CDR3 sequences, around 21% occurring once. This clonotype appeared many times. Its antigen remains unknown. This receptor was obtained from an adult woman who had mild COVID-19 (a few samples of this study predate the infection). Cell type and time point are not known. Sequencing input: PBMCs or a T cell subset sorted from them (not recorded which).

The chain's CDR3 is CASSLRTDTQYF. The CDR3 nucleotides read TGTGCCAGCAGTTTGCGCACAGATACGCAGTATTTT. This rearrangement joins TRBV28 to TRBJ2-3; D remains unclear. The CDR3 totals 12 residues. V was trimmed by 3 bases and J by 1 base, leaving 2 bases between them. Germline values: CDR1 MDHEN, CDR2 SYDVKM.